These T cell receptor beta chains were read from a single sample in a study of blood T cell repertoires in COVID-19. Some clones are missing from TCRdb's copy, which holds only in-frame ones; the method was immunoSEQ multiplex PCR. The table has about 230,000 clones, over 80% seen once; the top ten hold around 2.5%. Sequences were obtained from peripheral blood. These receptors were collected from a woman in her 70s with active or convalescent COVID-19. Each CDR3 is given with its conserved first and last residue.

j_call v_call cdr3_aa
TRBJ1-3 TRBV5-1 CASSVLTGEGNTIYF
TRBJ2-6 TRBV5-1 CASRLAGSGANVLTF
TRBJ2-3 TRBV3-1/TRBV3-2 CASSQDGRKSTDTQYF
TRBJ2-3 TRBV12-3/TRBV12-4 CASRQTGARTQYF
TRBJ2-3 TRBV30 CAWSRGLLTDTQYF
TRBJ2-5 TRBV7-7 CASSSGLAGGQETQYF
TRBJ2-3 TRBV6-5 CASSYSGVDTQYF
TRBJ2-5 TRBV6-5 CATMMGGSGETQYF
TRBJ2-5 TRBV1 CTSSLRRGCPQETQYF
TRBJ2-7 TRBV7-2 CASSFSPDGGVHEQYF
TRBJ2-2 TRBV28 CASRGRGYRDYYTGELFF
TRBJ2-1 TRBV7-2 CASSFPGGGRNNEQFF
TRBJ1-1 TRBV9 CASSAPGTDPNTEAFF
TRBJ1-2 TRBV14 CASSPDRVYGYTF
TRBJ1-1 TRBV7-3 CASSRFAGVEAEAFF
TRBJ1-3 TRBV28 CASSTGTSGNTIYF
TRBJ2-1 TRBV19 CASSWGPGGHNEQFF
TRBJ1-1 TRBV4-2 CASTLDMNTEAFF
TRBJ1-3 TRBV7-9 CASSLWFGDTIYF
TRBJ2-1 TRBV5-1 CASSSGQGYEQFF
TRBJ2-3 TRBV7-2 CASSLALGRGGADTQYF
TRBJ1-2 TRBV6-4 CASTPGTGANYGYTF
TRBJ1-1 TRBV6-5 CASSYSAGGLGEAFF
TRBJ2-5 TRBV7-2 CASTRQDQETQYF
TRBJ2-7 TRBV4-1 CASSQDWPGSYEQYF
TRBJ1-4 TRBV5-1 CASSPRTPETNEKLFF
TRBJ1-4 TRBV27 CASSPFATNEKLFF
TRBJ1-1 TRBV5-1 CASSWGDDRGNTEAFF
TRBJ1-4 TRBV2 CASRIQGAGEKLFF
TRBJ2-3 TRBV7-9 CASSLSQPSITDTQYF
TRBJ1-2 TRBV11-2 CASSLDWGGRFF
TRBJ2-7 TRBV30 CAWNRGVGDYEQYF
TRBJ2-1 TRBV18 CASSPSGDEQFF
TRBJ2-3 TRBV5-4 CASYRDRGADTQYF
TRBJ2-5 TRBV6-6 CASSQPGTGQETQYF
TRBJ2-1 TRBV2 CASRGEREGYNEQFF